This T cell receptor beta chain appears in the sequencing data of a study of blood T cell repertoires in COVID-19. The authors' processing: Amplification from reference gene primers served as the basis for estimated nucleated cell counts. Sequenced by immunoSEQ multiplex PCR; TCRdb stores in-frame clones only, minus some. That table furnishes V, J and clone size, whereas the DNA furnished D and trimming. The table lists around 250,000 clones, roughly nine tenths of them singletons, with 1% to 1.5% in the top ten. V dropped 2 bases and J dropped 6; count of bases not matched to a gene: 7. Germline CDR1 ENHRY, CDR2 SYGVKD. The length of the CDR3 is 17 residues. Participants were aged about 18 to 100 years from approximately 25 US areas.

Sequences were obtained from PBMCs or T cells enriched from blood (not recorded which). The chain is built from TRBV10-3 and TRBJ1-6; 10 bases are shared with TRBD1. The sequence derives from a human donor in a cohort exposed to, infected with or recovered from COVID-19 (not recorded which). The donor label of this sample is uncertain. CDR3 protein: CAISEPSDRGFNSPLHF. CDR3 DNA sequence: TGTGCCATCAGTGAGCCCTCGGACAGGGGGTTTAATTCACCCCTCCACTTT.